This is a list of T cell receptor beta chains from one sample in a study of control samples from healthy donors and cancer patients. Clones were sequenced by immunoSEQ multiplex PCR, and TCRdb holds only the in-frame ones, with some missing. The table includes about 180,000 clones, approximately 94% detected once. What was sequenced was blood. The receptor set was obtained from a young man in good health. CDR3s leave out the opening cysteine and the closing phenylalanine or tryptophan. Fields, in order: J gene, V gene, CDR3 protein.

>TRBJ2-7|TRBV2
AILGGLHSYEQY
>TRBJ1-1|TRBV18
AGLRGATEAF
>TRBJ2-1|TRBV29-1
SVEKGWNRAYNEQF
>TRBJ2-3|TRBV9
ASTRSGTDNTDTQY
>TRBJ1-1|TRBV19
ASSTGVTEAF
>TRBJ2-1|TRBV11-1
ASSLALPSGGNEQF
>TRBJ1-5|TRBV6-2/TRBV6-3
ASSSDGRNQPQH
>TRBJ1-3|TRBV20-1
SASDRRARNTIY
>TRBJ2-7|TRBV6-5
ASRPGTSGKYEQY
>TRBJ2-1|TRBV10-3
AMGDFYNEQF
>TRBJ2-7|TRBV7-2
ASSLAVREQY
>TRBJ1-1|TRBV6-2/TRBV6-3
ASSYSKSRSTEAF
>TRBJ1-1|TRBV29-1
SVEDFRGAEAF
>TRBJ1-5|TRBV29-1
SVAGQGSNQPQH
>TRBJ1-1|TRBV29-1
SVGGRMNTEAF
>TRBJ2-3|TRBV7-2
ASSSRTGTDTQY
>TRBJ2-7|TRBV19
ASRSLAGGPYEQY
>TRBJ2-7|TRBV5-1
ASSMGLHRGNEQY
>TRBJ1-2|TRBV12-5
ASGYVGQDYGYT
>TRBJ2-1|TRBV2
ASSGRRRFHEQF
>TRBJ1-2|TRBV7-2
ASSLDSANYGYT
>TRBJ1-4|TRBV6-2/TRBV6-3
ASSYEGRGEEKLF
>TRBJ2-5|TRBV28
ASKNAGEGRD
>TRBJ1-2|TRBV6-5
ASSYSDRLAYGYT
>TRBJ2-7|TRBV7-8
ASSPQTYEQY
>TRBJ2-7|TRBV27
ASSFSLGHEQY
>TRBJ1-5|TRBV6-4
ASSEREGEGQPQH
>TRBJ1-2|TRBV18
ASSRGGAYGYT
>TRBJ1-1|TRBV11-2
ASSLDRAARTTEAF
>TRBJ2-3|TRBV18
ASSPLAGGADTQY
>TRBJ1-2|TRBV7-9
ASSLGGRTGSIPY